The 28 T cell receptor beta chains presented below share a single source sample, sequenced in a study of cytomegalovirus exposure and HLA in healthy donors. It was with 60 Vbeta and 13 Jbeta primers that the PCR ran. TCRdb keeps only in-frame clones here, not all; method: immunoSEQ multiplex PCR. The sample yields 120,000 to 150,000 clones, roughly 80% seen once. The sample taken for sequencing was PBMCs. These receptors were taken from a woman aged 40 to 55 in good health and CMV-seronegative.

This rearrangement joins TRBV6-5 to TRBJ1-3, with D tentatively TRBD1 (5 bases). The CDR3 length is 14 residues. V lost 5 bases to trimming and J lost 0 bases, with 8 bases between them. Germline values: CDR1 MNHEY, CDR2 SVGAGI. The CDR3 DNA reads as TGTGCCAGCAGTCGACAGATCTCTGGAAACACCATATATTTT. Translation gives CASSRQISGNTIYF.

This clone was counted between two and nine times. The V call is TRBV10-3, the J call TRBJ1-2; no definite D call. The CDR3 extends over 12 amino acids. Germline lookup yields CDR1 ENHRY and CDR2 SYGVKD. Deletions cut 8 bases from V and 4 bases from J, with 11 bases between. CDR3 nucleotides: TGTGCCATCTCCTCCACCAGCTATGGCTACACCTTC. Translating it yields CAISSTSYGYTF.

This clone was counted only a few times. The genes are TRBV6-1 and TRBJ1-1; D ambiguous. The germline V gene encodes CDR1 MNHNS and CDR2 SASEGT. The CDR3 runs 13 residues. Trimming left V 7 bases short and J 3 bases short, with 12 bases between. CDR3 sequence: CASMVGVYTEAFF. In nucleotides, the CDR3 is TGTGCCAGCATGGTCGGAGTCTACACTGAAGCTTTCTTT.

This rearrangement joins TRBV1 to TRBJ2-1; TRBD2 is taken as the D call from the table, unchecked against the DNA. TRBV1 is tagged as a pseudogene. The CDR3 contains 17 residues. Written as DNA, the CDR3 is TGCACCAGCAGCCAGGCCGGGACTAGCGGGAGGAGCGGTGAGCAGTTCTTC. This sequence encodes CTSSQAGTSGRSGEQFF.

The rearrangement uses TRBV28 and TRBJ2-5, with a weak D call TRBD1 (6 bases). Germline V gene sequence: CDR1 MDHEN, CDR2 SYDVKM. V was clipped by 4 bases and J by 5 bases, with 11 bases between them. The CDR3 runs to 13 residues. The CDR3 nucleotides are TGTGCCAGCAGTTCGCGGACAGCGGAGACCCAGTACTTC. Protein product: CASSSRTAETQYF.

CDR3 DNA: TGCAGTGCCGGTCGTCCGGATGAGCAGTTCTTC. Translated, it gives CSAGRPDEQFF. This sequence joins TRBV20-1 and TRBJ2-1; the D is unclear. The CDR3 is 11 amino acids. Germline V CDR1 and CDR2: DFQATT, SNEGSKA (reference sequence). V was cut by 6 bases and J by 8 bases, with 11 bases left in between.

The CDR3 here is CASSLATGGNSPLHF. The CDR3 DNA reads as TGTGCCAGCAGTTTAGCGACAGGGGGGAATTCACCCCTCCACTTT. This sequence joins TRBV27 and TRBJ1-6; 9 bases align to TRBD1. CDR3 length: 15 amino acids. Per germline, CDR1 MNHEY and CDR2 SMNVEV (reference sequence). The V segment lost 2 bases and the J segment 7 bases; nucleotides outside the gene matches: 3.

This clone has a single count. The V and J genes are TRBV5-5 and TRBJ2-1, with no clear D. CDR1 is SGHKS and CDR2 is YYEKEE in the germline V gene (reference sequence). The CDR3 loop spans 15 amino acids. Trimming removed 0 bases at V and 4 bases at J, with 11 bases between. The CDR3 region has the DNA TGTGCCAGCAGCTTGGTGCCAGGAACTTACAATGAGCAGTTCTTC. Amino acids: CASSLVPGTYNEQFF.

J is TRBJ2-7 and V is TRBV10-3; the match to TRBD1 covers 7 bases. The CDR3 sequence is 12 residues long. V lost 3 bases to trimming and J lost 6 bases; unmatched junction nucleotides: 2. Germline values: CDR1 ENHRY, CDR2 SYGVKD. This chain's CDR3 is CAISDRGSEQYF. The CDR3 DNA sequence: TGTGCCATCAGTGACAGGGGGAGCGAGCAGTACTTC.

V usage is TRBV2 and J usage is TRBJ1-2; TRBD1 agrees at 9 bases. V shed 3 bases, J shed 1 base, and the junction held 3 bases outside the gene matches. This CDR3 contains 15 residues. From germline, CDR1 is SNHLY and CDR2 FYNNEI. The DNA of the CDR3 is TGTGCCAGCAGTGAGGGACAGGGAGTTAACTATGGCTACACCTTC. This codes for CASSEGQGVNYGYTF.

The chain employs TRBV4-1 and TRBJ1-2; D remains ambiguous. V was trimmed by 1 base and J by 4 bases, leaving 13 bases between them. CDR3 length: 15 residues. Germline V CDR1 and CDR2: MGHRA, YSYEKL. The DNA for the CDR3 is TGCGCCAGCAGCCAAGCGTTACAAAGAGGCTATGGCTACACCTTC. Protein product: CASSQALQRGYGYTF.

This clone was recorded many times. V gene TRBV28 combines with J gene TRBJ1-4; no clear D gene. Germline CDR1 and CDR2: MDHEN and SYDVKM. Trimming shortened V by 6 bases and J by 7 bases, and 3 bases separated the two germline ends. The CDR3 spans 10 residues. CDR3 amino acids: CASSSEKLFF. DNA of the CDR3: TGTGCCAGCAGCTCTGAAAAACTGTTTTTT.

This clone turned up a few times. The V call is TRBV6-5, the J call TRBJ1-1, with no clear D. The CDR3 loop spans 15 amino acids. Per the germline V gene, CDR1 is MNHEY and CDR2 is SVGAGI. V was clipped by 1 base and J by 3 bases, with 12 bases between them. The chain's CDR3 is CASSYFKSYDTEAFF. The CDR3 DNA reads TGTGCCAGCAGTTACTTCAAGTCCTATGACACTGAAGCTTTCTTT.

The chain carries TRBV5-4 and TRBJ2-3; maybe TRBD2 (7 bases). Trimming shortened V by 6 bases and J by 3 bases, and 14 bases separated the two germline ends. From germline, CDR1 is SGHNT and CDR2 YYREEE (reference sequence). This CDR3 is 14 amino acids long. CDR3 amino acids: CASTGGGATDTQYF. The CDR3 DNA reads TGTGCCAGCACCGGAGGGGGGGCAACAGATACGCAGTATTTT.

This chain uses TRBV2 with TRBJ1-5; D may be TRBD1 (6 bases). The CDR3 sequence is 15 residues long. Germline lookup yields CDR1 SNHLY and CDR2 FYNNEI. The V gene lost 4 bases and the J gene lost 0 bases, with 10 bases spanning the gap. The CDR3 DNA is TGTGCCAGCAGTGGGACAGCGGATAGCAATCAGCCCCAGCATTTT. This encodes CASSGTADSNQPQHF.

The chain has TRBV28 and TRBJ1-1; 8 bases align to TRBD1. This CDR3 is built from 14 residues. Germline V gene data show CDR1 as MDHEN and CDR2 as SYDVKM. Germline trimming cut 3 bases from V and 0 bases from J; bases unmatched to any gene: 0. The CDR3 region has the DNA TGTGCCAGCAGTTTGACAGGGGTGAACACTGAAGCTTTCTTT. Translation: CASSLTGVNTEAFF.

This clone has only one observation. V gene TRBV11-2 combines with J gene TRBJ2-7; D is possibly TRBD1 (6 bases). Looked up from germline, CDR1 is SGHAT and CDR2 is FQNNGV. The V end was cut by 1 base, the J end by 3 bases, with 16 bases between. CDR3 length: 16 amino acids. The CDR3 sequence: CASSLVFWDTIYEQYF. Here the CDR3 DNA reads TGTGCCAGCAGCTTAGTGTTTTGGGACACAATCTACGAGCAGTACTTC.

The V gene is TRBV5-4, the J gene TRBJ1-2; TRBD1 agrees at 8 bases. The germline gives CDR1 SGHNT, CDR2 YYREEE (reference sequence). The V gene end was trimmed by 5 bases and the J gene end by 4 bases; junction bases not matched to a gene: 4. The CDR3 has 13 residues. CDR3 sequence reads: CASRRDRTYGYTF. In DNA, the CDR3 is TGTGCCAGCAGACGGGACAGGACCTATGGCTACACCTTC.

The genes are TRBV9 and TRBJ1-4; 9 nucleotides agree with TRBD1. The ends lost 3 bases at V and 4 bases at J; junction bases unmatched: 7. The CDR3 totals 16 residues. The V gene's germline CDR1 is SGDLS and CDR2 YYNGEE. DNA of the CDR3: TGTGCCAGCAGCGCGGGGGGGACAGGGATTAATGAAAAACTGTTTTTT. This codes for CASSAGGTGINEKLFF.

This clone has just a few counts. This chain connects TRBV19 to TRBJ2-5, with TRBD2 as a possible D gene (6 bases). CDR3 length: 15 residues. Between the trimmed V and J ends, which lost 3 bases and 5 bases, there was a span of 16 bases. Per the germline V gene, CDR1 is LNHDA and CDR2 is SQIVND (reference sequence). DNA of the CDR3: TGTGCCAGTAGTATCTCAGCGGGTGTAACTGAGACCCAGTACTTC. The encoded protein is CASSISAGVTETQYF.

The V and J genes are TRBV5-1 and TRBJ1-1; D possibly corresponds to TRBD1 (6 bases). The V end was cut by 1 base, the J end by 2 bases, with 9 bases between. This CDR3 is built from 14 residues. The germline CDR1 and CDR2 sequences are SGHRS and YFSETQ. The CDR3 DNA reads TGCGCCAGCAGCTTGACAGGGCTCAACACTGAAGCTTTCTTT. It specifies CASSLTGLNTEAFF. The whole variable domain, remainder taken from reference TRBV5-1 and TRBJ1-1, is KAGVTQTPRYLIKTRGQQVTLSCSPISGHRSVSWYQQTPGQGLQFLFEYFSETQRNKGNFPGRFSGRQFSNSRSEMNVSTLELGDSALYLCASSLTGLNTEAFFGQGTRLTVV.

This clone showed up just a few times. The rearrangement links TRBV28 to TRBJ1-6, with a weak D call TRBD1 (5 bases). This CDR3 is built from 19 residues. CDR1 and CDR2 from the germline V gene are MDHEN and SYDVKM. V was shortened by 5 bases and J by 3 bases, with 23 bases between the two germline ends. CDR3 amino acids: CASSDPWGRVKGYNSPLHF. In nucleotides, the CDR3 is TGTGCCAGCAGTGACCCCTGGGGCAGAGTAAAGGGCTATAATTCACCCCTCCACTTT. Filled out from reference TRBV28 and TRBJ1-6, the complete variable domain reads DVKVTQSSRYLVKRTGEKVFLECVQDMDHENMFWYRQDPGLGLRLIYFSYDVKMKEKGDIPEGYSVSREKKERFSLILESASTNQTSMYLCASSDPWGRVKGYNSPLHFGNGTRLTVT.

The chain combines TRBV5-1 with TRBJ2-1; tentatively, D is TRBD2 (6 bases). The germline V gene has CDR1 SGHRS and CDR2 YFSETQ. This CDR3 has 16 amino acids. With 2 bases removed from V and 0 bases from J, the gap between germline ends came to 12 bases. The CDR3 DNA reads as TGCGCCAGCAGCTTACCCGCGACTAGCTCCTACAATGAGCAGTTCTTC. Amino acid sequence: CASSLPATSSYNEQFF.

V and J are TRBV5-1 and TRBJ2-3; the match to TRBD1 covers 9 bases. V trimming: 5 bases; J trimming: 4 bases; junction bases outside the gene matches: 8. CDR3 size: 15 residues. From germline, CDR1 is SGHRS and CDR2 YFSETQ. CDR3 protein: CASSSGQGDSDTQYF. CDR3 DNA sequence: TGCGCCAGCAGTTCGGGACAGGGTGATTCAGATACGCAGTATTTT. Full variable domain (rest looked up from reference TRBV5-1 and TRBJ2-3): KAGVTQTPRYLIKTRGQQVTLSCSPISGHRSVSWYQQTPGQGLQFLFEYFSETQRNKGNFPGRFSGRQFSNSRSEMNVSTLELGDSALYLCASSSGQGDSDTQYFGPGTRLTVL.

To note about this clone: One end of the junction fails to match germline, which may point to a read error. This sequence joins TRBV7-9 and TRBJ2-7; D remains ambiguous. Per germline, CDR1 SEHNR and CDR2 FQNEAQ (reference sequence). The CDR3 totals 13 residues. Here the CDR3 reads CSSSVLDTYEQYF. The DNA for the CDR3 is TGTTCCAGCAGCGTCCTCGACACTTACGAGCAGTACTTC.

The chain combines TRBV5-1 with TRBJ2-1, with a tentative D call TRBD1 (7 bases). The CDR3 runs to 16 residues. The V gene's germline CDR1 is SGHRS and CDR2 YFSETQ. V was shortened by 4 bases and J by 4 bases, with 18 bases between the two germline ends. CDR3 bases: TGCGCCAGCAGCACGGGGAGCAGGGGGGAGTACAATGAGCAGTTCTTC. It codes for CASSTGSRGEYNEQFF.

This clone was seen once. V usage is TRBV29-1 and J usage is TRBJ1-2; 12 bases align to TRBD1. CDR3 size: 15 residues. CDR1 is SQVTM, CDR2 ANQGSEA, per germline. The J segment lost 6 bases and the V segment lost 5 bases, leaving 10 bases of the junction unmatched. Here the CDR3 DNA reads TGCAGCGTTTTGCCGGGACAGGGGGCACGGCATGGCTACACCTTC. Translated, it gives CSVLPGQGARHGYTF.

The V gene is TRBV28, the J gene TRBJ2-5, with D possibly TRBD1 on 5 matching bases. V was pared by 2 bases and J by 7 bases, with 11 bases between. The CDR3 covers 13 residues. Per the germline V gene, CDR1 is MDHEN and CDR2 is SYDVKM. Written as DNA, the CDR3 is TGTGCCAGCAGTTTACCCAGGGCCGGGACCCAGTACTTC. It codes for CASSLPRAGTQYF.